Below, one T cell receptor beta chain is given with its context. Its antigen is undetermined. The Oncomine TCR Beta short-read assay was applied to DNA of cultured CD4+ T cells. Genomic DNA was extracted from cultured CD4+ T cells. TCRdb analysed the PCR reads with MiXCR anew, one entry per CDR3 protein. The table has fewer than 20,000 distinct CDR3 sequences, about two fifths seen once. The CDR3 length is 14 residues. Germline V gives CDR1 MNHEY, CDR2 SMNVEV (reference sequence). V shed 4 bases, J shed 7 bases, and the junction held 8 bases outside the gene matches. Treatment: roughly 10-day PBMC culture with coronavirus spike peptide pools or control peptides (ViraFEST assay). Cell culture was performed with 1.8 million or so PBMCs per well in the presence of 8.5 to 10 IU/ml IL-2 and 10 ug/ml peptide pools. This sample is part of a study of vaccination and CD4 T cells after COVID-19. Study background: Controls had a CEFX pool, an HIV-1 Nef pool, or no peptide added. Study outcomes and limitations: Convalescent patients had a median around 86% of reactive clones appearing only post-vaccination.

V gene TRBV27 combines with J gene TRBJ2-3, with 7 nucleotides matching TRBD1. The sequencing input was CD4+ T cells from blood, cultured in vitro. The sequence was collected from a human donor who had recovered from COVID-19. The CDR3 nucleotides read TGTGCCAGCAGTTCATTCACAGGGGTTTATACGCAGTATTTT. The encoded protein is CASSSFTGVYTQYF.